These T cell receptor beta chains were read from a single sample in a study of T cell changes during pregnancy in multiple sclerosis. Measured with immunoSEQ multiplex PCR; TCRdb has only the in-frame clones, and not every one. This table has tens of thousands of clones, roughly 91% appearing once. The sequencing used CD4+ T cells from peripheral blood mononuclear cells, collected in the second trimester of pregnancy. Receptor source: a female donor with multiple sclerosis, enrolled in a pregnancy study. The CDR3 runs from the conserved cysteine through the conserved F or W. D genes are given only for firm matches. Expanded clones get a size class; other rows say once, few or many, or leave the size out.

size | D | J | V | DNA | CDR3
. | TRBD1 | TRBJ2-1 | TRBV7-6 | TGTGCCAGCAGCTTCTCTGGGACAGACAATGAGCAGTTCTTC | CASSFSGTDNEQFF
. | . | TRBJ1-1 | TRBV13 | TGTGCCAGCAGCTTAGTCCCTCAGGGCACTGAAGCTTTCTTT | CASSLVPQGTEAFF
. | . | TRBJ2-7 | TRBV7-2 | TGTGCCAGCAGCTTAGAGAAGGGGAAGAAGTACTTC | CASSLEKGKKYF
. | . | TRBJ2-5 | TRBV5-4 | TGTGCCAGCAGCCGGACAGCAGAGACCCAGTACTTC | CASSRTAETQYF
. | TRBD1 | TRBJ1-2 | TRBV6-5 | TGTGCCAGCAGTTACACCGGACAGGGGCCCTACTATGGCTACACCTTC | CASSYTGQGPYYGYTF
. | . | TRBJ1-6 | TRBV19 | TGTGCCAGTAGTATAGGTCCCAGGGCGAATTCACCCCTCCACTTT | CASSIGPRANSPLHF
. | . | TRBJ1-4 | TRBV4-1 | TGCGCCAGCAGACACCCCGGGGGGGAACTGTTTTTT | CASRHPGGELFF
. | TRBD1 | TRBJ1-3 | TRBV19 | TGTGCCAGTAACCCTACAGGGGGACGCGAACTTACTGGAAACACCATATATTTT | CASNPTGGRELTGNTIYF
. | . | TRBJ2-1 | TRBV11-1 | TGTGCCACCCGAGGGCTGCGCGGGGTGCACAATGAGCAGTTCTTC | CATRGLRGVHNEQFF
once | . | TRBJ2-7 | TRBV11-3 | TGTGCCAGCAGCCCCGGAGGCACCGGCTCCTACGAGCAGTACTTC | CASSPGGTGSYEQYF
once | . | TRBJ2-1 | TRBV10-1 | TGCGCCAGCAGCGCCGTTGCGCGGGCGGAGTACAATGAGCAGTTCTTC | CASSAVARAEYNEQFF
. | . | TRBJ2-7 | TRBV11-1 | TGTGCCAGCAGTCCCGGGACACCCCAAGGTCCTTACGAGCAGTACTTC | CASSPGTPQGPYEQYF
. | . | TRBJ2-5 | TRBV4-2 | TGTGCCAGCAGCCCAGCTGGGGCGGGGGCCTTCCAAGAGACCCAGTACTTC | CASSPAGAGAFQETQYF
. | TRBD1 | TRBJ1-1 | TRBV18 | TGTGCCAGCTCAGTGGGACAGGGCGAGGGAGCTTTCTTT | CASSVGQGEGAFF
. | TRBD1 | TRBJ1-5 | TRBV6-5 | TGTGCCAGCAGTACAGGGGACCGCGTACAGCCCCAGCATTTT | CASSTGDRVQPQHF
. | . | TRBJ2-1 | TRBV4-1 | TGCGCCAGCAGCCAAGATCGGCGAGGCAGCTCCTACAATGAGCAGTTCTTC | CASSQDRRGSSYNEQFF
. | TRBD1 | TRBJ2-2 | TRBV29-1 | TGCAGCGTTGACGGTCAGGGGGCCGACACCGGGGAGCTGTTTTTT | CSVDGQGADTGELFF
. | . | TRBJ1-2 | TRBV2 | TGTGCCAGCATGGGTGGGGGGGGCGCGAAAGGCTACACCTTC | CASMGGGGAKGYTF
. | . | TRBJ2-3 | TRBV5-1 | TGCGCCAGCAGCTTGTTGCGGGGGCTAACAGATACGCAGTATTTT | CASSLLRGLTDTQYF
once | . | TRBJ1-1 | TRBV7-2 | TGTGCCAGCAGCTTAGATGGTTGGCAGAAAAACACTGAAGCTTTCTTT | CASSLDGWQKNTEAFF
. | TRBD1 | TRBJ2-7 | TRBV5-1 | TGCGCCAGCAGCTTGGCCCGGGGACAGGGGACCACCTACGAGCAGTACTTC | CASSLARGQGTTYEQYF
. | TRBD2 | TRBJ2-3 | TRBV7-2 | TGTGCCAGCAGCTATAACCGACTAGCGGGGGATAGCACAGATACGCAGTATTTT | CASSYNRLAGDSTDTQYF
. | TRBD1 | TRBJ1-1 | TRBV7-2 | TGTGCCAGCAGGGACAGGTTTACTGAAGCTTTCTTT | CASRDRFTEAFF
. | . | TRBJ1-3 | TRBV19 | TGTGCCAGCACCCGGCCTATACCAGGGAACACCATATATTTT | CASTRPIPGNTIYF